A single sample gave rise to the 8 T cell receptor beta chains below, sequenced in a study of T cell repertoires in cytomegalovirus infection. One entry per CDR3 protein, called by TCRdb with MiXCR from the reads. The table records some 220,000 distinct CDR3 sequences, approximately 7% of them present only once. Sequenced sample: PBMCs. The receptors stem from a human donor in good health (CMV status not recorded). Some clones in this sample may be carry-over from other donors' samples.

This clonotype was found many times. The V gene is TRBV6-5, the J gene TRBJ2-3; no definite D call. The CDR3 runs 14 residues. CDR1 is MNHEY, CDR2 SVGAGI, per germline. Between the trimmed V and J ends, which lost 0 bases and 6 bases, there was a span of 10 bases. CDR3: CASSYSVSRDTQYF. The CDR3, as DNA: TGTGCCAGCAGTTACTCGGTCTCTCGGGATACGCAGTATTTT.

The table lists this clonotype with many counts. The CDR3 sequence: CSAQGGAREKLFF. DNA for the CDR3: TGCAGTGCTCAGGGGGGGGCTAGGGAAAAACTGTTTTTT. The chain has TRBV20-1 and TRBJ1-4, with TRBD1 matching over 7 bases. This CDR3 spans 13 amino acids. The germline V gene has CDR1 DFQATT and CDR2 SNEGSKA (reference sequence). Germline trimming cut 5 bases from V and 8 bases from J; bases unmatched to any gene: 8.

This clonotype has at least ten counts. V is TRBV30 and J is TRBJ1-6; 8 positions match TRBD1. The V segment lost 7 bases and the J segment 10 bases; nucleotides outside the gene matches: 9. Germline values: CDR1 GTSNPN, CDR2 SVGIG (reference sequence). CDR3 size: 13 residues. The CDR3 protein is CASSDRERSPLHF. Written as DNA, the CDR3 is TGTGCCTCCTCGGACAGGGAACGATCACCCCTCCACTTT.

This clonotype was observed at least ten times. The rearrangement uses TRBV6-5 and TRBJ1-1; tentative D call: TRBD1 (6 bases). Per the germline V gene, CDR1 is MNHEY and CDR2 is SVGAGI. The CDR3 sequence is 15 residues long. The V and J ends lost 6 bases and 1 base respectively, with 15 bases between them. The CDR3 sequence: CASSGTGRGNTEAFF. The CDR3 DNA is TGTGCCAGCAGCGGAACAGGGCGAGGGAACACTGAAGCTTTCTTT.

A few counts support this clonotype. The chain carries TRBV28 and TRBJ1-6; D not resolved. Germline V gene data show CDR1 as MDHEN and CDR2 as SYDVKM. The V and J ends lost 1 base and 10 bases respectively, with 14 bases between them. This CDR3 comprises 15 residues. The CDR3 nucleotides read TGTGCCAGCAGTTTATTAAAGGGTTCCGACTCACCCCTCCACTTT. Encoded protein: CASSLLKGSDSPLHF. The full variable domain, completed using reference TRBV28 and TRBJ1-6, is DVKVTQSSRYLVKRTGEKVFLECVQDMDHENMFWYRQDPGLGLRLIYFSYDVKMKEKGDIPEGYSVSREKKERFSLILESASTNQTSMYLCASSLLKGSDSPLHFGNGTRLTVT.

This clonotype showed up many times. V and J are TRBV7-2 and TRBJ1-1, with a weak D call TRBD1 (6 bases). Trimming took off 5 bases at V and 11 bases at J, with 18 bases between the two ends. The CDR3 length is 13 residues. Germline-derived CDR1 and CDR2 are SGHTA and FQGNSA. The CDR3 protein is CASSQNRRQEAFF. The CDR3 coding sequence is TGTGCCAGCAGCCAAAACCGGCGACAGGAGGCTTTCTTT. Variable domain in full (rest from reference TRBV7-2 and TRBJ1-1): GAGVSQSPSNKVTEKGKDVELRCDPISGHTALYWYRQSLGQGLEFLIYFQGNSAPDKSGLPSDRFSAERTGGSVSTLTIQRTQQEDSAVYLCASSQNRRQEAFFGQGTRLTVV.

This clonotype was seen many times. V and J are TRBV6-2 or TRBV6-3 and TRBJ1-5; 11 bases are a match to TRBD1. Germline V lookup: CDR1 MNHEY, CDR2 SVGEGT. V lost 1 base, J lost 9 bases, and 5 bases stayed unmatched. The CDR3 length is 15 residues. In DNA form, the CDR3 reads TGTGCCAGCAGTTACTTGGGACAGGGGGTCCGGCCCCAGCATTTT. Protein product: CASSYLGQGVRPQHF.

The genes are TRBV18 and TRBJ2-7; 11 bases fit TRBD1. Unmatched junction bases numbered 12, after V lost 0 bases and J lost 5 bases. The CDR3 sequence is 18 residues long. CDR1 and CDR2 (germline): KGHSH, LQKENI. Written as DNA, the CDR3 is TGTGCCAGCTCACCACCGGGGACAGGGGGTGTAAATCGCCACGAGCAGTACTTC. Its translation: CASSPPGTGGVNRHEQYF.